Listed here are 12 T cell receptor beta chains from one sample, sequenced in a study of blood T cell repertoires in COVID-19. The data were produced by immunoSEQ multiplex PCR, yet TCRdb's version contains in-frame clones alone and is incomplete. The sample contains tens of thousands of clones, about 89% of which appear only once. The sample was peripheral blood. All receptors derive from a man aged 50-60 years with active COVID-19.

This chain connects TRBV30 to TRBJ2-5, with a weak D call TRBD2 (5 bases). In germline, CDR1 is GTSNPN, CDR2 SVGIG (reference sequence). The CDR3 spans 12 residues. V dropped 2 bases and J dropped 5 bases, with 9 bases sitting between them. The chain's CDR3 is CAWSNGGETQYF. CDR3 coding DNA: TGTGCCTGGAGTAACGGCGGGGAGACCCAGTACTTC.

The V and J genes are TRBV2 and TRBJ2-2, with 9 bases that match TRBD1. There are 16 residues in the CDR3. Germline V gene sequence: CDR1 SNHLY, CDR2 FYNNEI. V dropped 6 bases and J dropped 2; count of bases not matched to a gene: 7. In nucleotides, the CDR3 is TGTGCCAGCAGAGATGACAGGGGGATCAACACCGGGGAGCTGTTTTTT. Its protein product is CASRDDRGINTGELFF.

V gene TRBV5-1 combines with J gene TRBJ2-1; 10 bases map to TRBD2. CDR3 length: 16 amino acids. Trimming took 4 bases from V and 7 from J; bases not matched to a gene: 11. In germline, CDR1 is SGHRS, CDR2 YFSETQ. The CDR3: CASSQVSSGRVNEQFF. CDR3 DNA: TGCGCCAGCAGCCAGGTATCTAGCGGGAGAGTAAATGAGCAGTTCTTC.

CDR3 coding DNA: TGTGCCACCAGCAGGGGGCTCGATTCGGGCTCCTACAATGAGCAGTTCTTC. This sequence encodes CATSRGLDSGSYNEQFF. V is TRBV15 and J is TRBJ2-1, with a weak D call TRBD1 (5 bases). CDR1 LNHNV and CDR2 YYDKDF come from the germline V gene (reference sequence). V was cut by 3 bases and J by 0 bases, with 15 bases left in between. This CDR3 comprises 17 residues. The whole variable domain, remainder taken from reference TRBV15 and TRBJ2-1, is DAMVIQNPRYQVTQFGKPVTLSCSQTLNHNVMYWYQQKSSQAPKLLFHYYDKDFNNEADTPDNFQSRRPNTSFCFLDIRSPGLGDTAMYLCATSRGLDSGSYNEQFFGPGTRLTVL.

The rearrangement uses TRBV11-3 and TRBJ2-5, with 7 bases lining up with TRBD1. The CDR3 loop spans 14 amino acids. With V trimmed by 2 bases and J by 9 bases, 9 bases remained unmatched. Germline CDR1 and CDR2: SGHNT and YENEEA. The CDR3 DNA sequence: TGTGCCAGCAGCTTAACCCCAGTAGACAGGGCCCAGTACTTC. Its translation: CASSLTPVDRAQYF.

As for this clone: The junction departs from the called germline gene at one end, perhaps through a read error. The V and J genes are TRBV10-3 and TRBJ1-1; D call uncertain. The CDR3 covers 13 residues. CDR1 is ENHRY, CDR2 SYGVKD, per germline. CDR3 nucleotides: TGCGCTCATAGGCGGGAGGGGAACACTGAAGCTTTCTTT. This codes for CAHRREGNTEAFF.

The chain combines TRBV7-8 with TRBJ2-1, with 8 bases aligning to TRBD1. Trimming cost V 3 bases and J 4 bases; bases outside gene matches: 5. The CDR3 length is 15 residues. Germline CDR1 is SGHVS and CDR2 is FQNEAQ. This chain's CDR3 is CASSFVQGAYNEQFF. CDR3 nucleotide sequence: TGTGCCAGCAGCTTTGTCCAGGGGGCTTACAATGAGCAGTTCTTC. Supplemented by reference TRBV7-8 and TRBJ2-1, the full variable domain reads GAGVSQSPRYKVAKRGQDVALRCDPISGHVSLFWYQQALGQGPEFLTYFQNEAQLDKSGLPSDRFFAERPEGSVSTLKIQRTQQEDSAVYLCASSFVQGAYNEQFFGPGTRLTVL.

The DNA for the CDR3 is TGTGCCACCAGTGACCCAGGACTAGCGGGAGTTCATGAGCAGTTCTTC. Protein sequence: CATSDPGLAGVHEQFF. The chain has TRBV24-1 and TRBJ2-1; TRBD2 aligns across 13 bases. In germline, CDR1 is KGHDR, CDR2 SFDVKD. After removal of 4 bases from V and 8 bases from J, the junction contained 7 bases not matched to a gene. This CDR3 has 16 amino acids.

The V call is TRBV18, the J call TRBJ2-2; D is ambiguous. CDR1 is KGHSH, CDR2 LQKENI, per germline. V was shortened by 6 bases and J by 4 bases, with 12 bases between the two germline ends. The length of the CDR3 is 14 residues. In nucleotides, the CDR3 is TGTGCCAGCTCTCCCAAGAGAGCCACCGGGGAGCTGTTTTTT. The encoded protein is CASSPKRATGELFF.

The chain combines TRBV10-2 with TRBJ2-3; 12 bases map to TRBD2. The trim removed 4 bases at V and 3 bases at J, leaving 11 bases unmatched. CDR1 WSHSY and CDR2 SAAADI come from the germline V gene. The length of the CDR3 is 18 residues. The CDR3 reads CASSALAGGGQGTDTQYF. DNA of the CDR3: TGCGCCAGCAGTGCTCTAGCGGGAGGGGGTCAAGGGACAGATACGCAGTATTTT.

This clone occurred a few times. V gene TRBV7-9 combines with J gene TRBJ2-7; perhaps TRBD2 as D (6 bases). The germline CDR1 and CDR2 sequences are SEHNR and FQNEAQ (reference sequence). Trimming shortened V by 5 bases and J by 3 bases, and 14 bases separated the two germline ends. CDR3 length equals 14 residues. CDR3 DNA sequence: TGTGCCAGCAGCGCCGGGACTCCGGTCTACGAGCAGTACTTC. It is translated as CASSAGTPVYEQYF. The full variable domain, rest sourced from reference TRBV7-9 and TRBJ2-7, is DTGVSQNPRHKITKRGQNVTFRCDPISEHNRLYWYRQTLGQGPEFLTYFQNEAQLEKSRLLSDRFSAERPKGSFSTLEIQRTEQGDSAMYLCASSAGTPVYEQYFGPGTRLTVT.

In nucleotides, the CDR3 is TGTGCCAGCAGCCAAGCGGGAGGGTGGCTCGAGCAGTACTTC. Protein sequence: CASSQAGGWLEQYF. V gene TRBV6-2 or TRBV6-3 combines with J gene TRBJ2-7, with 10 nucleotides matching TRBD2. Germline CDR1 and CDR2: MNHEY and SVGEGT. CDR3 length equals 14 residues. The trim removed 6 bases at V and 6 bases at J, leaving 8 bases unmatched.